The clone carrying this TCR beta chain has ten or more counts. The entry originates in a study of T-cell reconstitution after alpha-beta-depleted transplantation in children. V dropped 2 bases and J dropped 0 bases, with 20 bases sitting between them. CDR1 is SGHDT and CDR2 is YYEEEE in the germline V gene. There are 18 residues in the CDR3. During its preparation, the TCRbeta library received unique molecular identifiers. TCRdb fed the PCR reads into MiXCR, producing one record per CDR3 protein. The table has around 680,000 distinct CDR3 sequences, roughly 15% seen once. The genes are TRBV5-6 and TRBJ1-1; no firm D call. This sample comprised PBMCs from the stem cell graft donor, obtained from the stem cell graft. The clonotype was recovered from a human donor who donated a stem cell graft to a child with acute myeloid leukemia. The CDR3 here is CASSFSAPSAPMNTEAFF. The CDR3 DNA is TGTGCCAGCAGCTTTTCGGCACCATCCGCCCCCATGAACACTGAAGCTTTCTTT.